Listed below are T cell receptor beta chains from one sample, sequenced in a study of T cell responses to AZD1222 COVID-19 vaccine. Generated by immunoSEQ multiplex PCR, the TCRdb table keeps only in-frame clones and is missing some. The sample includes around 160,000 clones, approximately 85% of them seen just once. This sample comprised peripheral blood, obtained on day 0 of MenACWY control vaccination. These receptors originate from an adult in good health. CDR3s include the opening cysteine and the closing phenylalanine or tryptophan. D genes are given only for firm matches. A clone size is listed for some rows: how often the clone was seen (once, few, many), or a class if it is expanded.

CDR3 DNA: TGTGCCAGCAGCTTAGACCGACGCTCCTACAATGAGCAGTTCTTC
CDR3 protein: CASSLDRRSYNEQFF
J gene: TRBJ2-1
V gene: TRBV7-8
clone size: .
D gene: .

CDR3 DNA: TGCGCCAGCAGCCAGCCCCGGGGGGGGCGGACTGAAGCTTTCTTT
CDR3 protein: CASSQPRGGRTEAFF
J gene: TRBJ1-1
V gene: TRBV4-1
clone size: .
D gene: .

CDR3 DNA: TGTGCCAGCAGCGAAGGAACCTACAATGAGCAGTTCTTC
CDR3 protein: CASSEGTYNEQFF
J gene: TRBJ2-1
V gene: TRBV9
clone size: .
D gene: .

CDR3 DNA: TGCGCCAGCAGCTTGGATCCGCCCCAAGCGACCTACAATGAGCAGTTCTTC
CDR3 protein: CASSLDPPQATYNEQFF
J gene: TRBJ2-1
V gene: TRBV5-1
clone size: .
D gene: .

CDR3 DNA: TGTGCCAGCAGGGGTCTGGGGTCAGGGGTGGTCGATGAGCAGTTCTTC
CDR3 protein: CASRGLGSGVVDEQFF
J gene: TRBJ2-1
V gene: TRBV28
clone size: .
D gene: .

CDR3 DNA: TGTGCCAGCAGCTTAGAGGGCTACCGAAAACGGAATACGCAGTATTTT
CDR3 protein: CASSLEGYRKRNTQYF
J gene: TRBJ2-3
V gene: TRBV7-9
clone size: few
D gene: .

CDR3 DNA: TGTGCCAGCAGTACCCCGACAGGGCGAGCTTTCTTT
CDR3 protein: CASSTPTGRAFF
J gene: TRBJ1-1
V gene: TRBV27
clone size: .
D gene: TRBD1

CDR3 DNA: TGTGCCAGCAGTGCATTGGATACGCAGTATTTT
CDR3 protein: CASSALDTQYF
J gene: TRBJ2-3
V gene: TRBV6-6
clone size: few
D gene: .

CDR3 DNA: TGTGCCAGTAAGCTACAGGGGGCTGACGGAAACACCATATATTTT
CDR3 protein: CASKLQGADGNTIYF
J gene: TRBJ1-3
V gene: TRBV19
clone size: .
D gene: TRBD1

CDR3 DNA: TGTGCCAGCACCCCCCTGGACAGTCAAGAGACCCAGTACTTC
CDR3 protein: CASTPLDSQETQYF
J gene: TRBJ2-5
V gene: TRBV6-5
clone size: .
D gene: .

CDR3 DNA: TGCAGTGCTAGTGCCGGGGCCAACGTCCTGACTTTC
CDR3 protein: CSASAGANVLTF
J gene: TRBJ2-6
V gene: TRBV20-1
clone size: .
D gene: .

CDR3 DNA: TGTGCCAGCAGTTCTACAGGGGGTGAAGCTTTCTTT
CDR3 protein: CASSSTGGEAFF
J gene: TRBJ1-1
V gene: TRBV7-3
clone size: .
D gene: TRBD1

CDR3 DNA: TGTGCCAGCAGCCAAGATTCCCGGACAGACCAAGAGACCCAGTACTTC
CDR3 protein: CASSQDSRTDQETQYF
J gene: TRBJ2-5
V gene: TRBV4-2
clone size: .
D gene: .

CDR3 DNA: TGTGCCAGCAGCTTAGACAATCTCTCCTATAATTCACCCCTCCACTTT
CDR3 protein: CASSLDNLSYNSPLHF
J gene: TRBJ1-6
V gene: TRBV7-9
clone size: .
D gene: .

CDR3 DNA: TGCGCCAGCAGCTTGGATTGGGATGGCTACACCTTC
CDR3 protein: CASSLDWDGYTF
J gene: TRBJ1-2
V gene: TRBV5-1
clone size: .
D gene: .

CDR3 DNA: TGTGCTAGTGGTTTACGGACAGGGCGGATGAACACTGAAGCTTTCTTT
CDR3 protein: CASGLRTGRMNTEAFF
J gene: TRBJ1-1
V gene: TRBV12-5
clone size: .
D gene: TRBD1

CDR3 DNA: TGCGCCAGCAGCTTGGACAGGACTAATGAAAAACTGTTTTTT
CDR3 protein: CASSLDRTNEKLFF
J gene: TRBJ1-4
V gene: TRBV5-1
clone size: .
D gene: .

CDR3 DNA: TGTGCCAGTAGCCCGACAGGGTCTCCTAGGTATGGCTACACCTTC
CDR3 protein: CASSPTGSPRYGYTF
J gene: TRBJ1-2
V gene: TRBV19
clone size: .
D gene: TRBD1

CDR3 DNA: TGTGCCAGCAGCGTAGTAATAAGGGCAGTTAACACCGGGGAGCTGTTTTTT
CDR3 protein: CASSVVIRAVNTGELFF
J gene: TRBJ2-2
V gene: TRBV9
clone size: .
D gene: .

CDR3 DNA: TGTGCCAGCACCAACCCATGGGAGGGGAGGTCTAACTATGGCTACACCTTC
CDR3 protein: CASTNPWEGRSNYGYTF
J gene: TRBJ1-2
V gene: TRBV11-2
clone size: .
D gene: .

CDR3 DNA: TGTGCCAGCAGCTTGAGTCAGCCCAATGAAAAACTGTTTTTT
CDR3 protein: CASSLSQPNEKLFF
J gene: TRBJ1-4
V gene: TRBV7-9
clone size: .
D gene: .

CDR3 DNA: TGTGCCAGCAGCTTAGCTTCCAGGACACTGGGGTACAATGAGCAGTTCTTC
CDR3 protein: CASSLASRTLGYNEQFF
J gene: TRBJ2-1
V gene: TRBV7-3
clone size: once
D gene: .

CDR3 DNA: TGTGCCAGCAGCGGGGGACTTCAGGCAGCTTTCTTT
CDR3 protein: CASSGGLQAAFF
J gene: TRBJ1-1
V gene: TRBV11-1
clone size: .
D gene: .

CDR3 DNA: TGTGCCAGCAGTGACAGGGCTACCGGGGAGCTGTTTTTT
CDR3 protein: CASSDRATGELFF
J gene: TRBJ2-2
V gene: TRBV6-4
clone size: medium-sized
D gene: .

CDR3 DNA: TGTGCCAGCAGCCAAGATCTGGGGAACACTGAAGCTTTCTTT
CDR3 protein: CASSQDLGNTEAFF
J gene: TRBJ1-1
V gene: TRBV4-2
clone size: .
D gene: .

CDR3 DNA: TGTGCCAGCAGTCGACAGACGAAAGCGGGGACCCAGTACTTC
CDR3 protein: CASSRQTKAGTQYF
J gene: TRBJ2-5
V gene: TRBV6-5
clone size: .
D gene: .

CDR3 DNA: TGTGCCACCAGCAGAGATTCCCCTCCCAGCGGCGATGGCTACACCTTC
CDR3 protein: CATSRDSPPSGDGYTF
J gene: TRBJ1-2
V gene: TRBV15
clone size: .
D gene: .

CDR3 DNA: TGTGCCAGTAGTGGGACAGGGCTCACCGGGGAGCTGTTTTTT
CDR3 protein: CASSGTGLTGELFF
J gene: TRBJ2-2
V gene: TRBV19
clone size: .
D gene: TRBD1

CDR3 DNA: TGCGCCAGCAGCTTGGCGGGGGTTAATGAAAAACTGTTTTTT
CDR3 protein: CASSLAGVNEKLFF
J gene: TRBJ1-4
V gene: TRBV5-1
clone size: .
D gene: .

CDR3 DNA: TGTGCCTGGAGTCTAAGGGAAAAACTGTTTTTT
CDR3 protein: CAWSLREKLFF
J gene: TRBJ1-4
V gene: TRBV30
clone size: .
D gene: .

CDR3 DNA: TGTGCCAGCAGCCGTAACAGGGCCGAGACTGGCTACACCTTC
CDR3 protein: CASSRNRAETGYTF
J gene: TRBJ1-2
V gene: TRBV3-1/TRBV3-2
clone size: .
D gene: .

CDR3 DNA: TGTGCCACCAGCAGAGATCGGCAGAAGACTGGGGCCAACGTCCTGACTTTC
CDR3 protein: CATSRDRQKTGANVLTF
J gene: TRBJ2-6
V gene: TRBV15
clone size: .
D gene: .

CDR3 DNA: TGTGCCATCAGTGCAGCGGGTTTCGGGGAGACCCAGTACTTC
CDR3 protein: CAISAAGFGETQYF
J gene: TRBJ2-5
V gene: TRBV10-3
clone size: .
D gene: .

CDR3 DNA: TGTGCCAGCACGGGTGGAGGACAGGGATATAATTCACCCCTCCACTTT
CDR3 protein: CASTGGGQGYNSPLHF
J gene: TRBJ1-6
V gene: TRBV28
clone size: .
D gene: TRBD1

CDR3 DNA: TGTGCCAGCAAAAGGGGTGGCGGGGGCACAGATACGCAGTATTTT
CDR3 protein: CASKRGGGGTDTQYF
J gene: TRBJ2-3
V gene: TRBV7-6
clone size: .
D gene: .